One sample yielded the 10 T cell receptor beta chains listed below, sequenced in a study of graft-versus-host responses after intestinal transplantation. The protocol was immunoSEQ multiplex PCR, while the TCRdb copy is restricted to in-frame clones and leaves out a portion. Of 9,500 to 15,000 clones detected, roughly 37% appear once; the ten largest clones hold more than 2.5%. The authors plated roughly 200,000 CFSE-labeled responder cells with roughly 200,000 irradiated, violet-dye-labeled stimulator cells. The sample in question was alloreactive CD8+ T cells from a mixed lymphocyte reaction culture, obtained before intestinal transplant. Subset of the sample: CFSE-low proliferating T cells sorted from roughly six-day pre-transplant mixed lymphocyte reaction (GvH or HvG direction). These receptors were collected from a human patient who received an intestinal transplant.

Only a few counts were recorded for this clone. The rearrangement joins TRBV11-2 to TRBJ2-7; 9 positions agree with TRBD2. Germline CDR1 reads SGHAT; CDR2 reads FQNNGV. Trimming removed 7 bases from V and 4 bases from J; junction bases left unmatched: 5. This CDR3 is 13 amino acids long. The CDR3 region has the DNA TGTGCCAGCATACAGACTAGCGGTTACGAGCAGTACTTC. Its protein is CASIQTSGYEQYF.

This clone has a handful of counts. The CDR3 loop reads CASSREAGRETQYF. DNA of the CDR3: TGTGCCAGCAGTCGAGAGGCGGGCCGGGAGACCCAGTACTTC. The J gene is TRBJ2-5, the V gene TRBV11-2; D might be TRBD2 (5 bases). The CDR3 contains 14 residues. Germline V gene sequence: CDR1 SGHAT, CDR2 FQNNGV. Trimming left V 6 bases short and J 5 bases short, with 16 bases between.

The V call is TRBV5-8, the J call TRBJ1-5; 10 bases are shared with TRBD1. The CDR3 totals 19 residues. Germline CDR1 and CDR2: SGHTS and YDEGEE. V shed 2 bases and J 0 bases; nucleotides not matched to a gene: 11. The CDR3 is CASSFPPDRGVCSNQPQHF. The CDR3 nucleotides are TGTGCCAGCAGCTTCCCCCCGGACAGGGGGGTATGTAGCAATCAGCCCCAGCATTTT.

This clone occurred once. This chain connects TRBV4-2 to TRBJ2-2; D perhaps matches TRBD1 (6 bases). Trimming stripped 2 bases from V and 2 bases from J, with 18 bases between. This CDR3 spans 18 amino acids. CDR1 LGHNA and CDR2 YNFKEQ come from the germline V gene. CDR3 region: CASSQTETGRGNTGELFF. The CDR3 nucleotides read TGTGCCAGCAGCCAAACCGAGACGGGCAGGGGAAACACCGGGGAGCTGTTTTTT.

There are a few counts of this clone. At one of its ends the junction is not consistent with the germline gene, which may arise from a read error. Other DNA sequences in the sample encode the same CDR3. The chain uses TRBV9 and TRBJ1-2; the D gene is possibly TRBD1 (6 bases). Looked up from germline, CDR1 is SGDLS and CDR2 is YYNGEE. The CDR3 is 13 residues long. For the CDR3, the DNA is TGCGCCCGCAGCGTAGGGGGGGACTATGGCTACACCTTC. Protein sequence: CARSVGGDYGYTF.

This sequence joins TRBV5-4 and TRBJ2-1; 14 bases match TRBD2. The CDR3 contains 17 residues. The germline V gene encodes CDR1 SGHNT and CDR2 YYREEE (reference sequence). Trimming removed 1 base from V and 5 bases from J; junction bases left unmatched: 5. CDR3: CASSLPGLAGAHNEQFF. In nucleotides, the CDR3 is TGTGCCAGCAGCTTGCCGGGACTAGCGGGAGCCCACAATGAGCAGTTCTTC.

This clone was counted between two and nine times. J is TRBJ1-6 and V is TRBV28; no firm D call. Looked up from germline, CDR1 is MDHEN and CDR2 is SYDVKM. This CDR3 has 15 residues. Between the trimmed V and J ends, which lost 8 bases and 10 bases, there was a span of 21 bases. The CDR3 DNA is TGTGCCAGCTCGCCTATGAAAAAGGGTGGCTCACCCCTCCACTTT. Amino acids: CASSPMKKGGSPLHF.

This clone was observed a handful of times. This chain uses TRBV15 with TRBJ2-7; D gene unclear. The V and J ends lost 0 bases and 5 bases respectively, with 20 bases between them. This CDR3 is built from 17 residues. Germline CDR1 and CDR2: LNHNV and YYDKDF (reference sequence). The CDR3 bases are TGTGCCACCAGCAGAGAGAAGGTGCTAACAACCTTGAACGAGCAGTACTTC. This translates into CATSREKVLTTLNEQYF.

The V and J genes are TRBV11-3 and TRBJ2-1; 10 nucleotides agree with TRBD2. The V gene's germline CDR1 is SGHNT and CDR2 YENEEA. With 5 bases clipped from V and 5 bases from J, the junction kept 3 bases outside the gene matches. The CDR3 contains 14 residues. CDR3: CASSVLAGDNEQFF. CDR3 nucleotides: TGTGCCAGCAGCGTCCTAGCGGGAGACAATGAGCAGTTCTTC. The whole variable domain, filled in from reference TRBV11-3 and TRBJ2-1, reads EAGVVQSPRYKIIEKKQPVAFWCNPISGHNTLYWYLQNLGQGPELLIRYENEEAVDDSQLPKDRFSAERLKGVDSTLKIQPAELGDSAVYLCASSVLAGDNEQFFGPGTRLTVL.

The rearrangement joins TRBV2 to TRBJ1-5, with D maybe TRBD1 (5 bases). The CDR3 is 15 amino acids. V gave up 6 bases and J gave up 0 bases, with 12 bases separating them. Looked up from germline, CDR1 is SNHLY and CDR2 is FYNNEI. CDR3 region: CASSMGLFSNQPQHF. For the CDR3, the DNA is TGTGCCAGCAGCATGGGACTGTTTAGCAATCAGCCCCAGCATTTT.